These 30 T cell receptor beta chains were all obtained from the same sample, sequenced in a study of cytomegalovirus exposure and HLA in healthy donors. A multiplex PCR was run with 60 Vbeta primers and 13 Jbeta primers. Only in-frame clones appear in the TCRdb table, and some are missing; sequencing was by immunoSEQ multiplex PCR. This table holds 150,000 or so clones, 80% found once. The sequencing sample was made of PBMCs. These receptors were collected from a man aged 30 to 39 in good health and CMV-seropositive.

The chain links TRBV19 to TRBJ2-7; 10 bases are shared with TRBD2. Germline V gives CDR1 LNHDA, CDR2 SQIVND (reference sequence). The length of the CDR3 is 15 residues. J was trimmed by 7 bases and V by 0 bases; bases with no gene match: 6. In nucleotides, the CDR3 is TGTGCCAGTAGTATAGAACCTAGCGGGAGCAGAGAGCAGTACTTC. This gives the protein CASSIEPSGSREQYF.

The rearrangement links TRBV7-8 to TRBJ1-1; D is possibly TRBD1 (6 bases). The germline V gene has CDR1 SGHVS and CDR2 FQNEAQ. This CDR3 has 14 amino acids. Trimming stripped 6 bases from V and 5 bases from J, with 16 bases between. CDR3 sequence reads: CASSPTGGETEAFF. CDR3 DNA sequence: TGTGCCAGCAGTCCTACGGGGGGCGAGACTGAAGCTTTCTTT.

As DNA, the CDR3 is TGTGCCAGCAGTACCCGGACAGGGAACAATCAGCCCCAGCATTTT. Translating it yields CASSTRTGNNQPQHF. V is TRBV6-1 and J is TRBJ1-5; TRBD1 matches at 8 bases. The CDR3 has 15 residues. Looked up from germline, CDR1 is MNHNS and CDR2 is SASEGT. V gave up 5 bases and J gave up 3 bases; unmatched junction bases: 6.

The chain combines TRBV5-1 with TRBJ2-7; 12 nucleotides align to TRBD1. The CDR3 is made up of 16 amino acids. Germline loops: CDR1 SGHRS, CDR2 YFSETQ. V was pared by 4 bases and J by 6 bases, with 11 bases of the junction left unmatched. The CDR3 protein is CASSPSLGQGAGEQYF. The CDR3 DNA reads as TGCGCCAGCAGCCCAAGCTTGGGACAGGGGGCGGGCGAGCAGTACTTC. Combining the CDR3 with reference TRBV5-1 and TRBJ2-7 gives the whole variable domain KAGVTQTPRYLIKTRGQQVTLSCSPISGHRSVSWYQQTPGQGLQFLFEYFSETQRNKGNFPGRFSGRQFSNSRSEMNVSTLELGDSALYLCASSPSLGQGAGEQYFGPGTRLTVT.

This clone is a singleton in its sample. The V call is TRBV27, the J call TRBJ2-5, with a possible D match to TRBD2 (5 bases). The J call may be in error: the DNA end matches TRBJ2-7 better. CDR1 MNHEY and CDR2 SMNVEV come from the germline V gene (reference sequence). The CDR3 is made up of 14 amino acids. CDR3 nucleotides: TGTGCCAGCAGTTTATCGAGGGATACCTACGAGCAGTACTTC. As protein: CASSLSRDTYEQYF.

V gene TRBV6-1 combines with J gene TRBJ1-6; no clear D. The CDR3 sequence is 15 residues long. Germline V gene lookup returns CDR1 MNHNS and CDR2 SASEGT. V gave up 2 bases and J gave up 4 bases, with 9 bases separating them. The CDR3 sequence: CASSEHSGYNSPLHF. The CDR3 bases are TGTGCCAGCAGTGAACATTCCGGTTATAATTCACCCCTCCACTTT.

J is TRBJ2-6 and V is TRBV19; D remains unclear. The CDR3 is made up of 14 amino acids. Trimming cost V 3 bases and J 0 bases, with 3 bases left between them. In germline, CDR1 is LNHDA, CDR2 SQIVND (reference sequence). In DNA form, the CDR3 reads TGTGCCAGTAGTATGTACTCTGGGGCCAACGTCCTGACTTTC. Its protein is CASSMYSGANVLTF. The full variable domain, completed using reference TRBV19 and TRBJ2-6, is DGGITQSPKYLFRKEGQNVTLSCEQNLNHDAMYWYRQDPGQGLRLIYYSQIVNDFQKGDIAEGYSVSREKKESFPLTVTSAQKNPTAFYLCASSMYSGANVLTFGAGSRLTVL.

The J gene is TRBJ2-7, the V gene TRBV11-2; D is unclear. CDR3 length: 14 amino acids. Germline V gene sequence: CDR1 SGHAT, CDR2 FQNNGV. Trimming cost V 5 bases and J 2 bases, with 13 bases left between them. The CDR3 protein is CASSRSRFTYEQYF. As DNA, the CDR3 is TGTGCCAGCAGCAGGTCCAGGTTTACCTACGAGCAGTACTTC.

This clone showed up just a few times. CDR3 sequence (DNA): TGCGCCAGCAGCTTGGGGAATCCAGGGAACTATGGCTACACCTTC. Encoded protein: CASSLGNPGNYGYTF. The chain links TRBV5-1 to TRBJ1-2, with TRBD1 as a possible D gene (5 bases). The CDR3 covers 15 residues. The V end lost 0 bases, the J end lost 2 bases, and 11 bases lay between the germline ends. Per germline, CDR1 SGHRS and CDR2 YFSETQ.

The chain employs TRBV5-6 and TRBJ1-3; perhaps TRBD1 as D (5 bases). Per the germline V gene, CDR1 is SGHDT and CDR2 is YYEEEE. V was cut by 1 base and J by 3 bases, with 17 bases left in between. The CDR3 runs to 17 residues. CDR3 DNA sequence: TGTGCCAGCAGCTTGCTCCCAGGGCCTGATGTTGGAAACACCATATATTTT. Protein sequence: CASSLLPGPDVGNTIYF.

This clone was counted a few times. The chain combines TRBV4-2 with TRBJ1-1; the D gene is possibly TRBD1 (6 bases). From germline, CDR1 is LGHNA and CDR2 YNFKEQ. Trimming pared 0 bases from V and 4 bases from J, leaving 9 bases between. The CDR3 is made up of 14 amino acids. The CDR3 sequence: CASSQDKGVTEAFF. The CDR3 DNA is TGTGCCAGCAGCCAAGATAAGGGGGTCACTGAAGCTTTCTTT.

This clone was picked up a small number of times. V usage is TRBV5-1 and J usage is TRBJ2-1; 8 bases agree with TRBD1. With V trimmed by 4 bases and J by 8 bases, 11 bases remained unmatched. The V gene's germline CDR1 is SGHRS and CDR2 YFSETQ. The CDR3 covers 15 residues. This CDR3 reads CASSTSGQAGDEQFF. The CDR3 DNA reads TGCGCCAGCAGCACATCGGGACAGGCCGGGGATGAGCAGTTCTTC. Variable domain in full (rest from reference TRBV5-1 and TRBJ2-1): KAGVTQTPRYLIKTRGQQVTLSCSPISGHRSVSWYQQTPGQGLQFLFEYFSETQRNKGNFPGRFSGRQFSNSRSEMNVSTLELGDSALYLCASSTSGQAGDEQFFGPGTRLTVL.

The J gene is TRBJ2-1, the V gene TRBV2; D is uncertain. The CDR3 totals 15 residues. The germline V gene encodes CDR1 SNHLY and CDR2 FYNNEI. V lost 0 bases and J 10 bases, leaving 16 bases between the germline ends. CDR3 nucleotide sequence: TGTGCCAGCAGTGAAGCGCAGGCAGGTATGAAGGAGCAGTTCTTC. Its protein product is CASSEAQAGMKEQFF. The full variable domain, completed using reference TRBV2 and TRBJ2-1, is EPEVTQTPSHQVTQMGQEVILRCVPISNHLYFYWYRQILGQKVEFLVSFYNNEISEKSEIFDDQFSVERPDGSNFTLKIRSTKLEDSAMYFCASSEAQAGMKEQFFGPGTRLTVL.

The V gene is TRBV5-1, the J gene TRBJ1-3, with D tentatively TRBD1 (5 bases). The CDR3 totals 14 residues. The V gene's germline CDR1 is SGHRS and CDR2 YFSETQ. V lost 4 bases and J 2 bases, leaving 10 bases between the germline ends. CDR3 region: CASSTGGTGNTIYF. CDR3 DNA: TGCGCCAGCAGCACCGGGGGTACTGGAAACACCATATATTTT.

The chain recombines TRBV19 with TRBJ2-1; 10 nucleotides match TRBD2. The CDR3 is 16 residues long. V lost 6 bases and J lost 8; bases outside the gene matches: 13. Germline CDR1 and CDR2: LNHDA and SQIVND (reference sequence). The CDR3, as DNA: TGTGCCAGTAGCCTCGGGGAAGCGGGAGGGCCGGATGAGCAGTTCTTC. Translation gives CASSLGEAGGPDEQFF.

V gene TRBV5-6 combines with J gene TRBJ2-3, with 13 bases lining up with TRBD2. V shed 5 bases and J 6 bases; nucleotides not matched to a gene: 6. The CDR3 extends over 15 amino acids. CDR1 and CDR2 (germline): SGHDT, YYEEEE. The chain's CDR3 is CASSRRTSGSDTQYF. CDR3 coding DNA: TGTGCCAGCAGTCGAAGGACTAGCGGGAGTGATACGCAGTATTTT.

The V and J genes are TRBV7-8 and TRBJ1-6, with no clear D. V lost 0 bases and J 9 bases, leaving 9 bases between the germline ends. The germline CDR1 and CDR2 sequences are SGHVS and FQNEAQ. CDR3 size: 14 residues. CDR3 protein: CASSLAGSGSPLHF. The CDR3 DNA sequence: TGTGCCAGCAGCTTAGCTGGTAGTGGTTCACCCCTCCACTTT.

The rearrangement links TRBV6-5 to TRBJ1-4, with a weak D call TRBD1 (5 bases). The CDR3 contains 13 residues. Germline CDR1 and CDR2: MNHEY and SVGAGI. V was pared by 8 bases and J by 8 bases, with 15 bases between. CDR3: CASAPGGEEKLFF. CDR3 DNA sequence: TGTGCCAGCGCCCCGGGGGGGGAAGAAAAACTGTTTTTT.

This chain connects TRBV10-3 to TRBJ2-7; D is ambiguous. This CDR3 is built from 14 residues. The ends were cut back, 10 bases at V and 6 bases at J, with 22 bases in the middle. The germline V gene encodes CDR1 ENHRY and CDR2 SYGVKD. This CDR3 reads CATLNSTSWSEQYF. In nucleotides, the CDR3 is TGTGCCACACTAAACTCGACGAGTTGGAGCGAGCAGTACTTC.

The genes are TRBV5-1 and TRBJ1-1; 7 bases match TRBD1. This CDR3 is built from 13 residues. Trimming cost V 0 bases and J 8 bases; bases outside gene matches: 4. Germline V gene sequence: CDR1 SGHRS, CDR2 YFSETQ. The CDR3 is CASSLEGAMEAFF. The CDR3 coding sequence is TGCGCCAGCAGCTTGGAGGGGGCTATGGAAGCTTTCTTT.

The chain's CDR3 is CASSLEGRSTTAFF. The CDR3 DNA follows: TGTGCCAGCAGTTTAGAGGGGAGGTCTACTACGGCTTTCTTT. The chain couples TRBV28 to TRBJ1-1; D may be TRBD1 (5 bases). This CDR3 has 14 residues. Germline V CDR1 and CDR2: MDHEN, SYDVKM. V gave up 2 bases and J gave up 11 bases, with 18 bases separating them.

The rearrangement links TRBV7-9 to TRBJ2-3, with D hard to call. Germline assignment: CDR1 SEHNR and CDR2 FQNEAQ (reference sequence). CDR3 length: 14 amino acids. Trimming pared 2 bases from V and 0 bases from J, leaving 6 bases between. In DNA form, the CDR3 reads TGTGCCAGCAGCTTACGCGTAAGCACAGATACGCAGTATTTT. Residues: CASSLRVSTDTQYF.

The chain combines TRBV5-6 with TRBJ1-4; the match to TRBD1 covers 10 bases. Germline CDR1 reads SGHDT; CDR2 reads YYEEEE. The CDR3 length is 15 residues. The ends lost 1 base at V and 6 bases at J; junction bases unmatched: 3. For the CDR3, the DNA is TGTGCCAGCAGCTTGTGGGGACAGGGGTATGAAAAACTGTTTTTT. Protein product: CASSLWGQGYEKLFF.

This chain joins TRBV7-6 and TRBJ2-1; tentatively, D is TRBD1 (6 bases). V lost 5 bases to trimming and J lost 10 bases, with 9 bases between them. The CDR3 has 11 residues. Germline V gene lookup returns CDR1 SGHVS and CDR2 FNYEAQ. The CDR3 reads CASSQRGEQFF. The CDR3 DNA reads TGTGCCAGCAGCCAAAGGGGGGAGCAGTTCTTC.

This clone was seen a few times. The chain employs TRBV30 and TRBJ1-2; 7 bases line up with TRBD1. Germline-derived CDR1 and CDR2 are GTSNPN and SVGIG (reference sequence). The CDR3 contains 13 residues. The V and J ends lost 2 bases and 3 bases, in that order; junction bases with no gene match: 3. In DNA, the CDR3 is TGTGCCTGGAGTCTAACAGGGGACTATGGCTACACCTTC. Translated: CAWSLTGDYGYTF.

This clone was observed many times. CDR3 region: CASSPAVDRGYEQYF. The CDR3 coding sequence is TGTGCCAGCTCACCCGCGGTGGACAGGGGCTACGAGCAGTACTTC. V usage is TRBV18 and J usage is TRBJ2-7; 9 positions agree with TRBD1. The J segment lost 3 bases and the V segment lost 3 bases, leaving 6 bases of the junction unmatched. The CDR3 spans 15 residues. CDR1 is KGHSH and CDR2 is LQKENI in the germline V gene.

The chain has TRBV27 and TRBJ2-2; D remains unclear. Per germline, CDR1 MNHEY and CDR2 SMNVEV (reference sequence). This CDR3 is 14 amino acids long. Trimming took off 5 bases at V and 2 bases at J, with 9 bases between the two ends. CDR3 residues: CASSQTFNTGELFF. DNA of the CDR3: TGTGCCAGCAGTCAGACATTTAACACCGGGGAGCTGTTTTTT.

The CDR3 nucleotides are TGTGCCAGCAGTGGCCAGGGGGCCTACAATGAGCAGTTCTTC. This translates into CASSGQGAYNEQFF. The chain couples TRBV2 to TRBJ2-1; 7 bases map to TRBD1. Germline V gene data show CDR1 as SNHLY and CDR2 as FYNNEI. The CDR3 runs to 14 residues. J was trimmed by 2 bases and V by 4 bases; bases with no gene match: 2.

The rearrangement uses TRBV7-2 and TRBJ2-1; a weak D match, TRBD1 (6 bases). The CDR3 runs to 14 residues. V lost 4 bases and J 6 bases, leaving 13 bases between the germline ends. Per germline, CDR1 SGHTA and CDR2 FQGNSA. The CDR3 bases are TGTGCCAGCAGCTCTCAGTCACAGGGCAATGAGCAGTTCTTC. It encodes CASSSQSQGNEQFF.

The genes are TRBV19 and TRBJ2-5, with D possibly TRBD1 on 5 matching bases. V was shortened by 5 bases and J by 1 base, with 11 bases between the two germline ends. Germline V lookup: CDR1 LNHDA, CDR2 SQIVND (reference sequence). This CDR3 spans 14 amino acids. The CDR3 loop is CASSLQASQETQYF. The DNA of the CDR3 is TGTGCCAGTAGTTTACAGGCAAGCCAAGAGACCCAGTACTTC.